This T cell receptor beta chain was profiled in a study of CD8+ T cells in alopecia areata. This CDR3 is 12 amino acids long. CDR1 and CDR2 (germline): MNHEY, SVGAGI. The V and J ends lost 2 bases and 4 bases respectively, with 5 bases between them. General study findings and limits: Against the mouse data, patients shared TCRs less clearly, possibly for HLA reasons.

This clone has a handful of counts. Antigen specificity is unknown. RNA, once extracted, was reverse transcribed into cDNA for use as the sequencing template. Produced via immunoSEQ multiplex PCR; TCRdb's table is partial and in-frame only. The table records 110,000 to 150,000 clones, about 60% of them present only once. Alopecia areata patients provided lesional scalp punch biopsies and peripheral blood. This sequence originates from a human donor with alopecia areata. The source was CD4+ T cells sorted from blood, collected at week 0. The chain recombines TRBV6-5 with TRBJ1-1, with D hard to call. The CDR3 coding sequence is TGTGCCAGCAGTTACGATGGCACTGAAGCTTTCTTT. The encoded protein is CASSYDGTEAFF.